This passage covers 28 T cell receptor beta chains from one sample sequenced in a study of CD8+ T cells in alopecia areata (dated 2018 in TCRdb). Libraries were constructed by the immunoSEQ multiplex PCR assay. For TCR sequencing, RNA was extracted from every sample and reverse transcribed into cDNA to serve as template. The immuneACCESS repertoire file appears here via TCRdb, limited to in-frame rearrangements. These files lack a portion of the clones; in checked studies, under half of the deficit traces to unresolved V genes, and the cause of the others is not known. The table for this sample lists around 140,000 clones; roughly half of them were counted only once. Together, the top ten hold around 1% of the sample. The intended sense of this specimen's time point label: baseline before oral tofacitinib. This sample comprised CD4+ T cells sorted from blood, obtained at week 0. Receptors originate from a human donor with alopecia areata.

Regarding this clone: One junction end does not reproduce the germline sequence, and a read error may be involved. The chain uses TRBV6-1 and TRBJ2-2; 8 nucleotides align to TRBD1. This CDR3 is built from 12 residues. Germline CDR1 is MNHNS and CDR2 is SASEGT. CDR3 amino acids: CASSEAGQAEGF. The CDR3 nucleotides are TGTGCCAGCAGTGAAGCGGGACAGGCGGAGGGATTT.

The chain combines TRBV5-5 with TRBJ2-7; 10 bases are a match to TRBD2. This CDR3 has 15 residues. Germline V CDR1 and CDR2: SGHKS, YYEKEE (reference sequence). The trim removed 4 bases at V and 0 bases at J, leaving 4 bases unmatched. The CDR3 reads CASSRTSGNSYEQYF. The CDR3 bases are TGTGCCAGCAGCCGGACTAGCGGAAACTCCTACGAGCAGTACTTC.

The chain uses TRBV30 and TRBJ2-2; the match to TRBD2 covers 11 bases. This CDR3 is built from 17 residues. The germline V gene has CDR1 GTSNPN and CDR2 SVGIG (reference sequence). Trimming cost V 2 bases and J 2 bases; bases outside gene matches: 7. The CDR3 DNA is TGTGCCTGGAGTAAAGGGACTAGCGGAATAAACACCGGGGAGCTGTTTTTT. It encodes CAWSKGTSGINTGELFF.

As regards this clone: Other DNA sequences of this sample code for an identical CDR3. The CDR3 spells CASSFKETQYF. The CDR3 DNA sequence: TGCGCCAGCAGCTTCAAAGAGACCCAGTACTTC. V and J are TRBV5-1 and TRBJ2-5; D uncertain. V was pared by 2 bases and J by 3 bases, with 2 bases between. CDR3 length: 11 amino acids. CDR1 is SGHRS, CDR2 YFSETQ, per germline.

The chain has TRBV4-2 and TRBJ2-7, with a weak D call TRBD2 (5 bases). This CDR3 contains 13 residues. CDR1 and CDR2 (germline): LGHNA, YNFKEQ. The ends were cut back, 2 bases at V and 6 bases at J, with 11 bases in the middle. The CDR3: CASSQPEEFEQYF. The CDR3 DNA sequence: TGTGCCAGCAGCCAACCGGAGGAGTTCGAGCAGTACTTC.

This clone was counted a single time. The J gene is TRBJ2-6, the V gene TRBV30; D possibly matches TRBD1 or TRBD2 (5 bases each). This CDR3 is 15 amino acids long. V was clipped by 4 bases and J by 2 bases, with 12 bases between them. Germline lookup yields CDR1 GTSNPN and CDR2 SVGIG (reference sequence). The CDR3 is CAWMYRGPGANVLTF. CDR3 in DNA: TGTGCCTGGATGTATCGGGGCCCTGGGGCCAACGTCCTGACTTTC.

This clone was seen a handful of times. The chain couples TRBV7-2 to TRBJ1-4; D gene uncertain. Between the trimmed V and J ends, which lost 5 bases and 4 bases, there was a span of 14 bases. CDR1 is SGHTA, CDR2 FQGNSA, per germline. CDR3 size: 15 residues. The CDR3 reads CASSLRWASNEKLFF. The CDR3 DNA reads TGTGCCAGCAGCCTCCGGTGGGCCAGTAATGAAAAACTGTTTTTT.

This chain joins TRBV1 and TRBJ1-5; the table's D gene call, TRBD1, was not cross checked with the DNA. TRBV1 is deemed a pseudogene. This CDR3 region has 14 residues. CDR3 loop: CTSSLGQPDQPQHF. CDR3 sequence (DNA): TGCACCAGCAGCCTAGGACAGCCTGATCAGCCCCAGCATTTT.

The gene calls are TRBV7-2 and TRBJ2-3, with TRBD2 matching over 10 bases. CDR3 length equals 14 residues. Germline assignment: CDR1 SGHTA and CDR2 FQGNSA. V was clipped by 2 bases and J by 6 bases; unmatched bases: 2. The CDR3 protein is CASSLLAGVDTQYF. In DNA, the CDR3 is TGTGCCAGCAGCTTACTAGCGGGAGTTGATACGCAGTATTTT.

CDR3 coding DNA: TGCGCCAGCAGCCAAGAGGGGGTGGGGACCCAGTACTTC. Protein product: CASSQEGVGTQYF. The rearrangement links TRBV4-3 to TRBJ2-5, with D perhaps being TRBD1 or TRBD2 (5 bases each). Germline-derived CDR1 and CDR2 are LGHNA and YSLEER. This CDR3 region has 13 residues. The V end was cut by 0 bases, the J end by 7 bases, with 9 bases between.

The gene calls are TRBV4-1 and TRBJ2-7, with 12 bases fitting TRBD1. After removal of 3 bases from V and 3 bases from J, the junction contained 12 bases not matched to a gene. The CDR3 totals 18 residues. CDR1 is MGHRA, CDR2 YSYEKL, per germline. The CDR3 spells CASSHPPGQGARHYEQYF. CDR3 nucleotide sequence: TGCGCCAGCAGCCACCCACCGGGACAGGGGGCTAGACACTACGAGCAGTACTTC.

DNA for the CDR3: TGCAGCGTTGAGAGATCCGGGGTCTTGGGCTACACCTTC. This gives the protein CSVERSGVLGYTF. V gene TRBV29-1 combines with J gene TRBJ1-2; D ambiguous. The CDR3 sequence is 13 residues long. Trimming shortened V by 3 bases and J by 8 bases, and 16 bases separated the two germline ends. The V gene's germline CDR1 is SQVTM and CDR2 ANQGSEA.

This sequence joins TRBV30 and TRBJ2-1; D perhaps matches TRBD2 (5 bases). Deletions cut 1 base from V and 10 bases from J, with 8 bases between. Germline V gene sequence: CDR1 GTSNPN, CDR2 SVGIG (reference sequence). The CDR3 runs to 11 residues. The chain's CDR3 is CAWSGPGEQFF. The DNA of the CDR3 is TGTGCCTGGAGTGGCCCGGGGGAGCAGTTCTTC.

The gene calls are TRBV30 and TRBJ1-2; TRBD1 matches 12 bases. Germline V gives CDR1 GTSNPN, CDR2 SVGIG (reference sequence). With 3 bases clipped from V and 4 bases from J, the junction kept 12 bases outside the gene matches. The CDR3 runs 17 residues. In DNA form, the CDR3 reads TGTGCCTGGAGCAGGGGGACAGGGGGCCTCCTTTTCTATGGCTACACCTTC. Its protein product is CAWSRGTGGLLFYGYTF.

This chain joins TRBV29-1 and TRBJ2-7, with a possible D match to TRBD1 (6 bases). Trimming shortened V by 4 bases and J by 5 bases, and 9 bases separated the two germline ends. This CDR3 is built from 11 residues. Germline CDR1 is SQVTM and CDR2 is ANQGSEA. The CDR3 nucleotides read TGCAGCGTTGCAGGGGCCGACGAGCAGTACTTC. Translated: CSVAGADEQYF.

The V call is TRBV29-1, the J call TRBJ2-7; perhaps TRBD2 as D (6 bases). Germline assignment: CDR1 SQVTM and CDR2 ANQGSEA. This CDR3 contains 13 residues. V gave up 4 bases and J gave up 7 bases, with 17 bases separating them. CDR3 bases: TGCAGCGTTGTGGCGGGACGAGACGTAGAGCAGTACTTC. This sequence encodes CSVVAGRDVEQYF.

This clone was observed a single time. DNA for the CDR3: TGTGCCAGCAGCCAGAGACTAGCGGGAGCCTCTGGGGCCAACGTCCTGACTTTC. Amino acids: CASSQRLAGASGANVLTF. The J gene is TRBJ2-6, the V gene TRBV11-1; 12 bases fit TRBD2. The CDR3 is 18 amino acids. With V trimmed by 5 bases and J by 0 bases, 5 bases remained unmatched. Germline lookup yields CDR1 SGHAT and CDR2 FQDESV (reference sequence).

The V call is TRBV29-1, the J call TRBJ2-4; 9 bases fit TRBD2. CDR1 and CDR2 from the germline V gene are SQVTM and ANQGSEA. Trimming at V came to 4 bases and at J to 5 bases, leaving 3 bases not matched to a gene. This CDR3 has 13 residues. CDR3 DNA sequence: TGCAGCGTTGGAGGCGGGAGGGAAAACATTCAGTACTTC. This sequence encodes CSVGGGRENIQYF.

The chain couples TRBV7-2 to TRBJ2-7, with D tentatively TRBD2 (7 bases). The germline V gene has CDR1 SGHTA and CDR2 FQGNSA. V lost 4 bases and J lost 6, with 22 bases in between. This CDR3 is 16 amino acids long. The CDR3 region has the DNA TGTGCCAGCAGCTCCCCCCCCGGCAGGGGAGGGTTCGAGCAGTACTTC. It encodes CASSSPPGRGGFEQYF.

The chain has TRBV29-1 and TRBJ2-1; 11 nucleotides line up with TRBD2. The CDR3 length is 14 residues. Germline V CDR1 and CDR2: SQVTM, ANQGSEA. V shed 2 bases and J 6 bases; nucleotides not matched to a gene: 3. The CDR3 region has the DNA TGCAGCGTTGAACCGGGACTAGCGGCCAATGAGCAGTTCTTC. It is translated as CSVEPGLAANEQFF.

V usage is TRBV6-5 and J usage is TRBJ1-1; TRBD1 matches 7 bases. The CDR3 consists of 14 residues. The J segment lost 1 base and the V segment lost 7 bases, leaving 6 bases of the junction unmatched. Germline assignment: CDR1 MNHEY and CDR2 SVGAGI. The CDR3 DNA follows: TGTGCCAGCACCAAGACAGGGCCGAACACTGAAGCTTTCTTT. Translated: CASTKTGPNTEAFF.

The genes are TRBV11-2 and TRBJ2-3; 9 bases match TRBD2. Germline V lookup: CDR1 SGHAT, CDR2 FQNNGV. J gave up 4 bases and V 7 bases, and 12 bases lay outside the gene matches. The CDR3 spans 16 residues. The CDR3 here is CASIPRAGGDADTQYF. The CDR3, as DNA: TGTGCCAGCATCCCCCGGGCGGGAGGGGACGCAGATACGCAGTATTTT.

The V gene is TRBV9, the J gene TRBJ1-2; 9 bases align to TRBD1. V lost 4 bases, J lost 5 bases, and 6 bases stayed unmatched. CDR3 size: 14 residues. Germline V gene sequence: CDR1 SGDLS, CDR2 YYNGEE. In nucleotides, the CDR3 is TGTGCCAGCAGCAATTCCGGGACAGGGTATGGCTACACCTTC. As protein: CASSNSGTGYGYTF.

The V and J genes are TRBV5-6 and TRBJ2-2; D tentatively reads TRBD1 or TRBD2 (5 bases each). Germline-derived CDR1 and CDR2 are SGHDT and YYEEEE. This CDR3 spans 17 amino acids. V dropped 5 bases and J dropped 0 bases, with 17 bases sitting between them. The DNA of the CDR3 is TGTGCCAGCAGTCTCCCCGGGACGGTAACGAACACCGGGGAGCTGTTTTTT. It is translated as CASSLPGTVTNTGELFF.

This sequence joins TRBV4-1 and TRBJ2-3; 8 positions match TRBD1. The length of the CDR3 is 14 residues. CDR1 and CDR2 (germline): MGHRA, YSYEKL. The V and J ends lost 6 bases and 4 bases, in that order; junction bases with no gene match: 6. The CDR3 sequence: CASRRAGGADTQYF. DNA for the CDR3: TGCGCCAGCAGGAGGGCAGGGGGCGCAGATACGCAGTATTTT.

This clone was counted a few times. The rearrangement joins TRBV30 to TRBJ2-1; possibly TRBD2 for D (5 bases). The CDR3 has 14 amino acids. V was cut by 2 bases and J by 6 bases, with 14 bases left in between. Per the germline V gene, CDR1 is GTSNPN and CDR2 is SVGIG (reference sequence). The CDR3 region has the DNA TGTGCCTGGAGTCTCCAGAGCGGTTTCAATGAGCAGTTCTTC. This codes for CAWSLQSGFNEQFF.

J is TRBJ2-7 and V is TRBV7-2, with no clear D. V was trimmed by 5 bases and J by 0 bases, leaving 11 bases between them. The germline CDR1 and CDR2 sequences are SGHTA and FQGNSA. The CDR3 length is 14 residues. This CDR3 is CASSPSRSSYEQYF. The DNA of the CDR3 is TGTGCCAGCAGCCCCTCGCGGAGCTCCTACGAGCAGTACTTC.

The chain joins TRBV7-3 to TRBJ2-3; D remains ambiguous. CDR1 SGHTA and CDR2 FQGTGA come from the germline V gene. The ends were cut back, 4 bases at V and 7 bases at J, with 12 bases in the middle. CDR3 size: 13 residues. CDR3 nucleotide sequence: TGTGCCAGCAGCTCGGACGGAAGGAATACGCAGTATTTT. It encodes CASSSDGRNTQYF.